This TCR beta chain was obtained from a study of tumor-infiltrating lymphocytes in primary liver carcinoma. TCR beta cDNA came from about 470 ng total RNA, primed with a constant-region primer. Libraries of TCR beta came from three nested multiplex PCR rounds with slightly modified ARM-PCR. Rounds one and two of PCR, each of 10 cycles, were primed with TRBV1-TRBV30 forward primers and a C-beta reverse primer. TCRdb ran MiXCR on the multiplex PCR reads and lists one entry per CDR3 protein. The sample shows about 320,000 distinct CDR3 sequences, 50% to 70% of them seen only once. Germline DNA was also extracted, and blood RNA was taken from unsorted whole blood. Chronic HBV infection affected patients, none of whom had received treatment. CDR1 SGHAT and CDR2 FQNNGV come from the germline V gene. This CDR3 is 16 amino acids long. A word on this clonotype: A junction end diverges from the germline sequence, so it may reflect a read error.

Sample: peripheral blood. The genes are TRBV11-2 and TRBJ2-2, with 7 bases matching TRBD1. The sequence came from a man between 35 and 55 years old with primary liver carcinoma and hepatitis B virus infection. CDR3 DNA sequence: TGTGCCTGCAGCCCATGGACAGGTCGGGGAACCGGGGAGCTGGTTTTT. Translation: CACSPWTGRGTGELVF.